The present T cell receptor beta chain was sequenced within a study of blood T cell repertoires in COVID-19. Clones were read by immunoSEQ multiplex PCR, and TCRdb kept only the in-frame ones, dropping some. The table records some 420,000 clones, approximately 92% of them present only once. Participants spanned ages about 18 to 100 years and resided in roughly 26 US areas. Participants were placed into cohorts based on the clinical history they reported. Germline V gives CDR1 LGHDT, CDR2 YNNKEL (reference sequence). CDR3 size: 14 residues. Notes on this clone: At one boundary the junction diverges from the germline segment, which might be a read error.

The TCR was taken from a man aged 30 to 39 who had recovered from COVID-19. The sequenced sample was PBMCs or T cells enriched from blood (not recorded which). The genes are TRBV3-1 (or the pseudogene TRBV3-2) and TRBJ1-1; D gene unclear. CDR3: CASNQPYGNTEAFF. Here the CDR3 DNA reads TGTGCCAGCAACCAACCGTACGGGAACACTGAAGCTTTCTTT.